Shown below are 20 T cell receptor beta chains from a single sample sequenced in a study of T-cell reconstitution after alpha-beta-depleted transplantation in children. Unique molecular identifiers tagged the TCRbeta library. Each CDR3 protein gets one entry after TCRdb re-called the PCR reads with MiXCR. The table has about 1,000,000 distinct CDR3 sequences, roughly 29% seen once. The specimen was PBMCs, mostly from graft donor cells, collected 360 days after TCRalphabeta/CD19-depleted stem cell transplant. All receptors derive from a boy in the first two years of life who had a stem cell transplant for SCID, so the T cells may come from the graft donor.

CDR3 loop: CASIRAGNTIYF. The CDR3 DNA is TGTGCCAGCATCAGAGCGGGAAACACCATATATTTT. V usage is TRBV12-3 or TRBV12-4 and J usage is TRBJ1-3, with D uncertain. The CDR3 has 12 amino acids. The germline V and J ends were trimmed by 7 bases and 4 bases, with 8 bases remaining between them.

The chain employs TRBV5-5 and TRBJ2-1, with D perhaps matching TRBD2 (6 bases). CDR3 length equals 15 residues. Trimming removed 4 bases at V and 2 bases at J, with 13 bases between. From germline, CDR1 is SGHKS and CDR2 YYEKEE (reference sequence). This CDR3 is CASSRAGVAYNEQFF. In nucleotides, the CDR3 is TGTGCCAGCAGCCGAGCGGGCGTCGCCTACAATGAGCAGTTCTTC. Using reference TRBV5-5 and TRBJ2-1 for the parts outside the CDR3, the full variable domain is DAGVTQSPTHLIKTRGQQVTLRCSPISGHKSVSWYQQVLGQGPQFIFQYYEKEERGRGNFPDRFSARQFPNYSSELNVNALLLGDSALYLCASSRAGVAYNEQFFGPGTRLTVL.

The chain couples TRBV27 to TRBJ1-1; D not resolved. CDR1 and CDR2 from the germline V gene are MNHEY and SMNVEV (reference sequence). This CDR3 comprises 16 residues. Trimming left V 5 bases short and J 2 bases short, with 18 bases between. CDR3 DNA sequence: TGTGCCAGCAGTGTCTCCATATGGTTCTCCAACACTGAAGCTTTCTTT. It translates to CASSVSIWFSNTEAFF.

The chain carries TRBV20-1 and TRBJ2-1, with TRBD2 identical over 9 bases. Trimming at V came to 0 bases and at J to 2 bases, leaving 5 bases not matched to a gene. Germline V lookup: CDR1 DFQATT, CDR2 SNEGSKA (reference sequence). The CDR3 consists of 16 residues. CDR3 nucleotide sequence: TGCAGTGCTAGAGATGCGGGGGGGGCAGCCTACAATGAGCAGTTCTTC. Encoded protein: CSARDAGGAAYNEQFF.

The V and J genes are TRBV3-1 and TRBJ2-2; tentatively, D is TRBD2 (7 bases). Germline CDR1 and CDR2: LGHDT and YNNKEL (reference sequence). V dropped 0 bases and J dropped 7 bases, with 12 bases sitting between them. The CDR3 contains 15 residues. DNA of the CDR3: TGTGCCAGCAGCCAAGATTTGAGGGGGGGCGGGGAGCTGTTTTTT. This gives the protein CASSQDLRGGGELFF.

V and J are TRBV4-2 and TRBJ2-1; maybe TRBD2 (6 bases). Germline-derived CDR1 and CDR2 are LGHNA and YNFKEQ. V lost 0 bases to trimming and J lost 0 bases, with 12 bases between them. There are 17 residues in the CDR3. CDR3 bases: TGTGCCAGCAGCCAAGATAGCGGTATGCCCTCCTACAATGAGCAGTTCTTC. This translates into CASSQDSGMPSYNEQFF.

The rearrangement uses TRBV5-5 and TRBJ2-7; D gene unclear. This CDR3 comprises 14 residues. Between the trimmed V and J ends, which lost 3 bases and 7 bases, there was a span of 17 bases. The germline CDR1 and CDR2 sequences are SGHKS and YYEKEE (reference sequence). CDR3 DNA sequence: TGTGCCAGCAGCTCCCCCTTCGTTGGGCAGGAGCAGTACTTC. It yields the protein CASSSPFVGQEQYF.

The CDR3 sequence is CATSRVHRGWNEQFF. In DNA form, the CDR3 reads TGTGCCACCAGCAGAGTTCACAGGGGGTGGAATGAGCAGTTCTTC. This chain connects TRBV15 to TRBJ2-1, with TRBD1 matching over 8 bases. V lost 1 base, J lost 7 bases, and 6 bases stayed unmatched. Germline values: CDR1 LNHNV, CDR2 YYDKDF (reference sequence). This CDR3 is 15 amino acids long.

Only a few counts were recorded for this clonotype. The chain has TRBV9 and TRBJ2-2, with D perhaps TRBD1 or TRBD2 (6 bases each). The CDR3 covers 16 residues. The germline V gene has CDR1 SGDLS and CDR2 YYNGEE. Trimming shortened V by 4 bases and J by 5 bases, and 18 bases separated the two germline ends. The CDR3 spells CASSPVGGIATGELFF. CDR3 nucleotide sequence: TGTGCCAGCAGCCCCGTGGGGGGCATTGCGACCGGGGAGCTGTTTTTT.

The J gene is TRBJ2-1, the V gene TRBV5-6; weak D call: TRBD2 (5 bases). Trimming removed 0 bases from V and 1 base from J, with 20 bases in between. In germline, CDR1 is SGHDT, CDR2 YYEEEE. The CDR3 spans 19 residues. The CDR3 nucleotides are TGTGCCAGCAGCTTGGTTAGCGCGTCCGGGCGGATATCCTACAATGAGCAGTTCTTC. Translation: CASSLVSASGRISYNEQFF.

This clonotype was observed many times. The V call is TRBV9, the J call TRBJ2-1, with D tentatively TRBD2 (6 bases). The CDR3 runs 14 residues. V was cut by 4 bases and J by 7 bases, with 15 bases left in between. Looked up from germline, CDR1 is SGDLS and CDR2 is YYNGEE. CDR3 loop: CASSSRPEGNEQFF. CDR3 nucleotides: TGTGCCAGCAGCTCCCGCCCGGAGGGAAATGAGCAGTTCTTC. The whole variable domain, remainder taken from reference TRBV9 and TRBJ2-1, is DSGVTQTPKHLITATGQRVTLRCSPRSGDLSVYWYQQSLDQGLQFLIQYYNGEERAKGNILERFSAQQFPDLHSELNLSSLELGDSALYFCASSSRPEGNEQFFGPGTRLTVL.

The V and J genes are TRBV4-1 and TRBJ2-7, with 7 bases aligning to TRBD1. Trimming cost V 4 bases and J 3 bases; bases outside gene matches: 6. The CDR3 has 14 residues. CDR1 and CDR2 from the germline V gene are MGHRA and YSYEKL. DNA of the CDR3: TGCGCCAGCAGCCCGGGACAGAGTCTCTACGAGCAGTACTTC. It is translated as CASSPGQSLYEQYF.

In its sample, this clonotype was seen many times. The junction departs from the called germline gene at one end, perhaps through a read error. The chain joins TRBV12-3 or TRBV12-4 to TRBJ1-3, with D possibly matching TRBD1 (6 bases). The CDR3 has 15 residues. The CDR3 loop reads CASSLGGGSGNTIYF. CDR3 coding DNA: TGTGCCAGCAGCTTAGGGGGGGGCTCTGGAAACACCATATATTTT.

The chain couples TRBV20-1 to TRBJ2-1; 7 bases map to TRBD2. The V segment lost 7 bases and the J segment 0 bases; nucleotides outside the gene matches: 9. The CDR3 consists of 15 residues. Germline V gene lookup returns CDR1 DFQATT and CDR2 SNEGSKA (reference sequence). Here the CDR3 DNA reads TGCAGTGTCAAGCGGGACGGGTACTCCTACAATGAGCAGTTCTTC. The encoded protein is CSVKRDGYSYNEQFF.

This clonotype came up a few times. J is TRBJ2-3 and V is TRBV28; D may be TRBD1 or TRBD2 (6 bases each). Looked up from germline, CDR1 is MDHEN and CDR2 is SYDVKM. Trimming pared 3 bases from V and 0 bases from J, leaving 13 bases between. The CDR3 totals 16 residues. The CDR3 nucleotides read TGTGCCAGCAGTTTTGGGCCGGGGGCTAGCACAGATACGCAGTATTTT. Translation gives CASSFGPGASTDTQYF.

Judged by abundance, this clonotype is medium-sized (0.01 to 0.1%). The rearrangement joins TRBV4-3 to TRBJ2-6; 9 bases align to TRBD1. After removal of 5 bases from V and 0 bases from J, the junction contained 11 bases not matched to a gene. CDR1 and CDR2 from the germline V gene are LGHNA and YSLEER. The CDR3 contains 19 residues. CDR3 amino acids: CASSYYGQGIVSGANVLTF. CDR3 in DNA: TGCGCCAGCAGCTACTACGGACAGGGGATCGTCTCTGGGGCCAACGTCCTGACTTTC.

This clonotype was picked up a small number of times. This chain links TRBV12-3 or TRBV12-4 with TRBJ2-2; 9 bases fit TRBD1. With 6 bases clipped from V and 5 bases from J, the junction kept 7 bases outside the gene matches. This CDR3 is 15 amino acids long. The CDR3 DNA follows: TGTGCCAGCAGCGTCCCGGGACAGGGAACCGGGGAGCTGTTTTTT. Its translation is CASSVPGQGTGELFF.

The rearrangement links TRBV20-1 to TRBJ1-1, with D unclear. The length of the CDR3 is 16 residues. Germline V gene lookup returns CDR1 DFQATT and CDR2 SNEGSKA (reference sequence). The V and J ends lost 0 bases and 4 bases respectively, with 18 bases between them. The CDR3 region has the DNA TGCAGTGCTAGAGATGGGTGGGTAGAAGTCGGCACTGAAGCTTTCTTT. This translates into CSARDGWVEVGTEAFF.

V usage is TRBV7-9 and J usage is TRBJ2-1; D uncertain. The CDR3 runs 12 residues. Trimming shortened V by 2 bases and J by 12 bases, and 11 bases separated the two germline ends. Germline V gene data show CDR1 as SEHNR and CDR2 as FQNEAQ (reference sequence). The CDR3 DNA sequence: TGTGCCAGCAGCTTAAGATGGGTAGTGCAGTTCTTC. Encoded protein: CASSLRWVVQFF.

In this sample, this clonotype turned up a few times. The chain has TRBV7-3 and TRBJ2-1, with D perhaps being TRBD1 or TRBD2 (6 bases each). The V end was cut by 5 bases, the J end by 9 bases, with 20 bases between. CDR3 length: 15 residues. CDR1 and CDR2 from the germline V gene are SGHTA and FQGTGA. CDR3 protein: CASSKSHLRGGEQFF. CDR3 DNA sequence: TGTGCCAGCAGCAAATCGCACCTCAGGGGAGGTGAGCAGTTCTTC.